Listed below are T cell receptor beta chains from one sample, sequenced in a study of shared clonotypes between healthy human individuals. TCRdb's copy holds only in-frame clones and misses some; the assay was immunoSEQ multiplex PCR. The table has about 2.3 million clones, about 90% seen once. The sample comprised naive CD4+ T cells from PBMCs. These receptors were collected from a man between 18 and 29 years old in good health. Some clones in this sample may be carry-over from other donors' samples. Both conserved end residues are part of each CDR3. The D gene is left open where the match is weak. The size of a clone is reported for some rows only, either as once, few or many, or as a class for expanded clones.

CDR3nt | CDR3aa | v_gene | d_gene | abundance | j_gene
TGTGCCAGCAGCTTAGTTTGGGGGACTACCACAGATACGCAGTATTTT | CASSLVWGTTTDTQYF | TRBV11-2 | TRBD2 | . | TRBJ2-3
TGCGCCAGCAGCTTGTTGGCGGGAGGGCCCTGGGAGACCCAGTACTTC | CASSLLAGGPWETQYF | TRBV5-1 | TRBD2 | . | TRBJ2-5
TGTGCCAGCAGCTTAACAGATACGCAGTATTTT | CASSLTDTQYF | TRBV11-2 | . | . | TRBJ2-3
TGTGCCAGCTCATCCGGACTAGCGGGTATCAACGAGCAGTACTTC | CASSSGLAGINEQYF | TRBV18 | TRBD2 | . | TRBJ2-7
TGTGCCAGCAGTTACTCGAGGCAGGGCGGCACAGATACGCAGTATTTT | CASSYSRQGGTDTQYF | TRBV6-5 | . | . | TRBJ2-3
TGTGCCAGCAGAAGGGGGCGGGAGTTGCCCTACGAGCAGTACTTC | CASRRGRELPYEQYF | TRBV11-2 | . | . | TRBJ2-7
TGTGCCAGCAGCACTAGCGGGAGGGAAGAGACCCAGTACTTC | CASSTSGREETQYF | TRBV5-4 | TRBD2 | . | TRBJ2-5
TGTGCCAGTAACATAAACTTCAGGGGAGGGGATCAGCCCCAGCATTTT | CASNINFRGGDQPQHF | TRBV19 | . | . | TRBJ1-5
TGTGCCAGTAGTATCCGGGACTACAAACGGGAGACCCAGTACTTC | CASSIRDYKRETQYF | TRBV19 | TRBD2 | . | TRBJ2-5
TGTGCCAGCAGGGGACCCCCTAGGGAGACCCAGTACTTC | CASRGPPRETQYF | TRBV28 | . | . | TRBJ2-5
TGCGCCAGCAGCTTAGGACTATATCCAGATACGCAGTATTTT | CASSLGLYPDTQYF | TRBV5-1 | . | . | TRBJ2-3
TGTGCCAGCAGTTTATTCGTGAGCGTGCTAGCCAAAAACATTCAGTACTTC | CASSLFVSVLAKNIQYF | TRBV28 | . | . | TRBJ2-4
TGTGCCAGCAGCGTAGGCCGACAGGGCTACGAGCAGTACTTC | CASSVGRQGYEQYF | TRBV9 | TRBD1 | . | TRBJ2-7
TGCGCCAGCAGCCAGGACCGCCCATTAGCGGGAGCCGGCGAGCAGTACTTC | CASSQDRPLAGAGEQYF | TRBV4-1 | TRBD2 | once | TRBJ2-7
TGTGCCAGCAGCGACAACAGGGCAACAGATACGCAGTATTTT | CASSDNRATDTQYF | TRBV9 | . | . | TRBJ2-3
TGTGCCAGCAGCCCCCACAGGGGCTCTACTAATGAAAAACTGTTTTTT | CASSPHRGSTNEKLFF | TRBV7-9 | TRBD1 | . | TRBJ1-4